Listed below are T cell receptor beta chains from one sample, sequenced in a study of early T cells in non-severe SARS-CoV-2 infection. MiXCR was run by TCRdb on the 5' RACE reads, yielding one entry per CDR3 protein. The sample gives over 60,000 distinct CDR3 sequences, about 9% of which show up once; less than 6.5% is in the top ten. Specimen: whole blood. The receptor set was obtained from an adult who was a healthcare worker with PCR-confirmed SARS-CoV-2 infection or an uninfected control (not recorded which). Each CDR3 is given with its conserved first and last residue.

TRBJ2-7	TRBV20-1	CSASRAGLGYEQYF
TRBJ1-1	TRBV20-1	CSASKELGRTEAFF
TRBJ2-1	TRBV20-1	CSARDPGGSSYNEQFF
TRBJ1-5	TRBV6-2/TRBV6-3	CASSPGTGYQPQHF
TRBJ2-7	TRBV7-6	CASSLAGTGGTYEQYF
TRBJ1-2	TRBV6-5	CATRTGLNYGYTF
TRBJ1-5	TRBV29-1	CSVGEQASNQPQHF
TRBJ2-1	TRBV6-2/TRBV6-3	CASLSGRLLNEQFF
TRBJ2-7	TRBV29-1	CSVASGRHEQYF
TRBJ2-6	TRBV2	CASRRDANSGANVLTF
TRBJ2-3	TRBV7-2	CASSLVGGGATDTQYF
TRBJ2-6	TRBV6-2/TRBV6-3	CASRTDPGQGPGANVLTF
TRBJ2-1	TRBV27	CASSLSLDVFNEQFF
TRBJ2-7	TRBV6-5	CASSPPGGGRFLGEQYF
TRBJ1-2	TRBV6-1	CASTVNEQKNYGYTF
TRBJ2-3	TRBV27	CASSGQGAGTDTQYF
TRBJ2-1	TRBV5-5	CASSLEPSSYNEQFF
TRBJ2-6	TRBV12-3/TRBV12-4	CASSYSISGANVLTF
TRBJ2-2	TRBV7-6	CASSHARHGTSGRSVTGELFF
TRBJ2-3	TRBV5-1	CASSKGDLASGTDTQYF
TRBJ1-1	TRBV5-6	CASSSLRGGTEAFF
TRBJ2-1	TRBV2	CASSAGTGGDEQFF
TRBJ2-7	TRBV4-1	CASSPRVSYEQYF
TRBJ2-1	TRBV6-6	CASRPSQGGQFF
TRBJ2-5	TRBV4-1	CASSQVGETRGTQYF
TRBJ2-1	TRBV4-3	CASSQGTARSTYNEQFF
TRBJ1-2	TRBV19	CASATDANYGYTF
TRBJ2-3	TRBV11-2	CASSLVGTTPQHTQYF
TRBJ2-3	TRBV7-2	CASSSTSGGADTQYF
TRBJ1-2	TRBV6-5	CASSYSIPGRGGYTF
TRBJ2-7	TRBV9	CASSVEPGLAAYEQYF
TRBJ2-1	TRBV20-1	CSAREGLFRGAEQFF
TRBJ2-1	TRBV7-2	CASSRRKGSYNEQFF
TRBJ2-1	TRBV2	CASSEVGALNEQFF
TRBJ2-6	TRBV19	CASSIGPSGANVLTF